Sequencing of this T cell receptor (beta chain) was carried out in a study of cytomegalovirus exposure and HLA in healthy donors. Study-wide points: Information on immune exposure was restricted to one variable (CMV serostatus).

The PCR made use of 60 Vbeta and 13 Jbeta primers. Measured with immunoSEQ multiplex PCR; TCRdb has only the in-frame clones, and not every one. The sample yields hundreds of thousands of clones, just under 70% seen once. For this clone: What it recognizes is unknown.

Healthy bone marrow donors made up the donor group. With V trimmed by 5 bases and J by 7 bases, 12 bases remained unmatched. This CDR3 contains 16 residues. CDR1 SGHAT and CDR2 FQNNGV come from the germline V gene. The clonotype was recovered from a man between 35 and 55 years old in good health and CMV-seropositive. The chain employs TRBV11-2 and TRBJ2-2, with 8 bases identical to TRBD1. Sample: PBMCs. The CDR3 sequence: CASSPPGQVFFGELFF. Here the CDR3 DNA reads TGTGCCAGCAGCCCTCCGGGACAGGTTTTCTTCGGGGAGCTGTTTTTT. Drawing the rest from reference TRBV11-2 and TRBJ2-2, the complete variable domain is EAGVAQSPRYKIIEKRQSVAFWCNPISGHATLYWYQQILGQGPKLLIQFQNNGVVDDSQLPKDRFSAERLKGVDSTLKIQPAKLEDSAVYLCASSPPGQVFFGELFFGEGSRLTVL.